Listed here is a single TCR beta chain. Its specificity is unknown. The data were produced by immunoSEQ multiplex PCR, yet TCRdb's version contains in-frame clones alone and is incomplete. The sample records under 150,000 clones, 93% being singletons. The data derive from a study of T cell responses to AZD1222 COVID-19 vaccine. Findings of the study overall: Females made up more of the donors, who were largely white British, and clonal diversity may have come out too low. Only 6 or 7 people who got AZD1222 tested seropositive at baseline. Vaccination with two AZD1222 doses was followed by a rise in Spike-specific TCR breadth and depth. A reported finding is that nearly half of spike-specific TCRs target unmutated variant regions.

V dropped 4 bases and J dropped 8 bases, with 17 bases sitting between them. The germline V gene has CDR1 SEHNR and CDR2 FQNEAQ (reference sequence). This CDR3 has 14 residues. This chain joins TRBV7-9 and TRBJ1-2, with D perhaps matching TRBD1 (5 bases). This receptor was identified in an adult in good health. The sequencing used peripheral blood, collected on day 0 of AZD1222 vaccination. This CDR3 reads CASSSAGTAGGYTF. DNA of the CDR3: TGTGCCAGCAGCTCGGCCGGGACGGCGGGGGGCTACACCTTC.